One and the same sample provided the 20 T cell receptor beta chains below, sequenced in a study of response to subunit inactivated influenza vaccine. TCRdb redid the calling of the RT-PCR reads with MiXCR, one entry per CDR3 protein. The table shows around 520,000 distinct CDR3 sequences, with about 11% occurring only once. The sample in question was PBMCs from blood, obtained on the day of vaccination. These receptors were obtained from a man over 45 who received an inactivated influenza vaccine.

There are many counts of this clonotype. The chain recombines TRBV15 with TRBJ2-3, with 9 bases that match TRBD2. The junction had 10 bases not matched to a gene; V was cut back by 5 bases and J by 10 bases. CDR1 and CDR2 (germline): LNHNV, YYDKDF (reference sequence). The CDR3 is 14 amino acids. The CDR3 region is CATSLAGRDIAQYF. Written as DNA, the CDR3 is TGTGCCACCAGCCTAGCGGGGAGGGATATTGCGCAGTATTTT.

This clonotype has ten or more counts. The V call is TRBV5-1, the J call TRBJ1-3, with D possibly TRBD1 on 5 matching bases. This CDR3 has 16 residues. Trimming left V 0 bases short and J 3 bases short, with 13 bases between. CDR1 and CDR2 (germline): SGHRS, YFSETQ. The CDR3 sequence: CASSLAGGIYGNTIYF. The CDR3 DNA follows: TGCGCCAGCAGCTTGGCCGGGGGTATATATGGAAACACCATATATTTT.

In this sample, this clonotype turned up many times. The chain uses TRBV12-3 or TRBV12-4 and TRBJ1-6; tentatively, D is TRBD1 (5 bases). V dropped 3 bases and J dropped 8 bases, with 20 bases sitting between them. The CDR3 runs to 17 residues. CDR3 residues: CASSFRGTLFIDSPLHF. The CDR3 DNA is TGTGCCAGCAGTTTTCGGGGCACCCTCTTTATAGATTCACCCCTCCACTTT.

This chain connects TRBV4-1 to TRBJ2-7; tentatively, D is TRBD1 (5 bases). The germline V gene encodes CDR1 MGHRA and CDR2 YSYEKL. Deletions cut 4 bases from V and 2 bases from J, with 15 bases between. This CDR3 has 15 residues. CDR3 sequence reads: CASSLTDTAPYEQYF. For the CDR3, the DNA is TGCGCCAGCAGCCTCACGGACACAGCACCCTACGAGCAGTACTTC.

This rearrangement joins TRBV5-1 to TRBJ2-3, with 10 bases lining up with TRBD2. There are 15 residues in the CDR3. With V trimmed by 0 bases and J by 6 bases, 4 bases remained unmatched. Germline V gives CDR1 SGHRS, CDR2 YFSETQ. This chain's CDR3 is CASSLASGGWDTQYF. The CDR3, as DNA: TGCGCCAGCAGCTTGGCTAGCGGGGGATGGGATACGCAGTATTTT.

This clonotype was observed a handful of times. The V and J genes are TRBV29-1 and TRBJ2-7, with D possibly called TRBD1 or TRBD2 (6 bases each). Per the germline V gene, CDR1 is SQVTM and CDR2 is ANQGSEA. The CDR3 has 12 amino acids. V lost 7 bases to trimming and J lost 6 bases, with 16 bases between them. DNA of the CDR3: TGCAGCGGTGGCTGGGGGGCTGGCGAGCAGTACTTC. It codes for CSGGWGAGEQYF.

This clonotype came up many times. The rearrangement links TRBV10-3 to TRBJ2-2, with a possible D match to TRBD1 (7 bases). Per the germline V gene, CDR1 is ENHRY and CDR2 is SYGVKD. The CDR3 totals 14 residues. V lost 4 bases and J 4 bases, leaving 10 bases between the germline ends. CDR3 DNA: TGTGCCATCAGTGGCCAGGGGGGCACCGGGGAGCTGTTTTTT. Translating gives CAISGQGGTGELFF.

V usage is TRBV6-1 and J usage is TRBJ2-7; D call uncertain. This CDR3 contains 15 residues. V dropped 6 bases and J dropped 2 bases, with 17 bases sitting between them. Germline CDR1 is MNHNS and CDR2 is SASEGT. The CDR3 DNA reads as TGTGCCAGCAGCCCCGGGCAGGAGCACCCCTACGAGCAGTACTTC. This sequence encodes CASSPGQEHPYEQYF.

This clonotype showed up just a few times. This chain uses TRBV5-1 with TRBJ2-1, with D perhaps matching TRBD1 or TRBD2 (6 bases each). V dropped 2 bases and J dropped 9 bases, with 18 bases sitting between them. From germline, CDR1 is SGHRS and CDR2 YFSETQ. This CDR3 has 15 amino acids. CDR3 amino acids: CASSFGGRLWSEQFF. CDR3 in DNA: TGCGCCAGCAGCTTTGGGGGGCGCCTTTGGAGTGAGCAGTTCTTC. Full variable domain (remainder filled in from reference TRBV5-1 and TRBJ2-1): KAGVTQTPRYLIKTRGQQVTLSCSPISGHRSVSWYQQTPGQGLQFLFEYFSETQRNKGNFPGRFSGRQFSNSRSEMNVSTLELGDSALYLCASSFGGRLWSEQFFGPGTRLTVL.

This chain joins TRBV20-1 and TRBJ2-7; tentatively, D is TRBD2 (6 bases). The V end was cut by 5 bases, the J end by 4 bases, with 9 bases between. The CDR3 length is 11 residues. Germline V CDR1 and CDR2: DFQATT, SNEGSKA (reference sequence). CDR3 loop: CSASGLYEQYF. CDR3 in DNA: TGCAGTGCTTCGGGACTGTACGAGCAGTACTTC.

V and J are TRBV10-3 and TRBJ1-2; perhaps TRBD1 as D (5 bases). CDR1 and CDR2 from the germline V gene are ENHRY and SYGVKD. Trimming took 2 bases from V and 8 from J, leaving 12 bases between them. The CDR3 runs to 13 residues. CDR3 nucleotides: TGTGCCATCAGTGAGAGGGACGGGCGAGGCTACACCTTC. It codes for CAISERDGRGYTF.

In this sample, this clonotype turned up many times. The chain couples TRBV6-2 or TRBV6-3 to TRBJ2-7; 8 bases map to TRBD2. The CDR3 spans 15 residues. With 2 bases clipped from V and 0 bases from J, the junction kept 3 bases outside the gene matches. Per germline, CDR1 MNHEY and CDR2 SVGEGT. The CDR3 loop reads CASSYAGTSSYEQYF. CDR3 coding DNA: TGTGCCAGCAGTTACGCCGGGACTAGCTCCTACGAGCAGTACTTC.

The gene calls are TRBV28 and TRBJ2-5; D gene unclear. V lost 3 bases and J 5 bases, leaving 10 bases between the germline ends. CDR1 and CDR2 (germline): MDHEN, SYDVKM. The length of the CDR3 is 13 residues. The CDR3 DNA follows: TGTGCCAGCAGTTTTCTTTATTCCGAGACCCAGTACTTC. It is translated as CASSFLYSETQYF.

The V gene is TRBV20-1, the J gene TRBJ2-7, with 10 bases identical to TRBD2. V dropped 5 bases and J dropped 2; count of bases not matched to a gene: 9. This CDR3 has 15 residues. CDR1 DFQATT and CDR2 SNEGSKA come from the germline V gene (reference sequence). The CDR3 region is CSAPPRLAGTYEQYF. CDR3 in DNA: TGCAGTGCTCCACCGCGACTAGCGGGTACCTACGAGCAGTACTTC.

This clonotype was seen a few times. The rearrangement links TRBV27 to TRBJ1-6, with a possible D match to TRBD1 (6 bases). CDR1 and CDR2 from the germline V gene are MNHEY and SMNVEV (reference sequence). The CDR3 is 14 residues long. Trimming left V 2 bases short and J 7 bases short, with 9 bases between. In DNA form, the CDR3 reads TGTGCCAGCAGTTTAAGGGGGGCCAATTCACCCCTCCACTTT. Protein product: CASSLRGANSPLHF.

This clonotype was detected only a few times. The chain has TRBV29-1 and TRBJ2-3, with 8 bases that match TRBD2. The V and J ends lost 6 bases and 4 bases, in that order; junction bases with no gene match: 9. From germline, CDR1 is SQVTM and CDR2 ANQGSEA. This CDR3 has 14 residues. CDR3 sequence reads: CSVTGGLGADTQYF. Here the CDR3 DNA reads TGCAGCGTGACGGGGGGGCTGGGCGCAGATACGCAGTATTTT.

This clonotype was seen more than once but under ten times. The rearrangement links TRBV20-1 to TRBJ1-1; maybe TRBD1 (6 bases). Between the trimmed V and J ends, which lost 8 bases and 5 bases, there was a span of 18 bases. Germline V gives CDR1 DFQATT, CDR2 SNEGSKA (reference sequence). The CDR3 length is 13 residues. The DNA of the CDR3 is TGCAGTACGCCAGAGGGGGAGAGTACTGAAGCTTTCTTT. Amino acid sequence: CSTPEGESTEAFF.

This clonotype occurred a few times. The chain joins TRBV3-1 to TRBJ2-2; 10 bases match TRBD2. J was trimmed by 6 bases and V by 0 bases; bases with no gene match: 13. In germline, CDR1 is LGHDT, CDR2 YNNKEL (reference sequence). CDR3 length: 19 amino acids. The CDR3 DNA is TGTGCCAGCAGCCAAGAGAAGCTAGCGGGAGCGTGGGGATCCGGGGAGCTGTTTTTT. This sequence encodes CASSQEKLAGAWGSGELFF.

The table lists this clonotype with a few counts. The V call is TRBV29-1, the J call TRBJ1-2, with D uncertain. Per germline, CDR1 SQVTM and CDR2 ANQGSEA. Trimming removed 0 bases at V and 5 bases at J, with 16 bases between. The CDR3 is 15 amino acids. Here the CDR3 reads CSVEDWLSGSYGYTF. The CDR3 region has the DNA TGCAGCGTTGAAGATTGGTTATCCGGGAGTTATGGCTACACCTTC.

The chain links TRBV7-9 to TRBJ2-7; maybe TRBD2 (5 bases). Germline V gene lookup returns CDR1 SEHNR and CDR2 FQNEAQ (reference sequence). V lost 2 bases and J lost 2, with 13 bases in between. The CDR3 contains 15 residues. The CDR3 DNA reads as TGTGCCAGCAGCTTACAAAGCGGCGGCCCCTACGAGCAGTACTTC. Its protein is CASSLQSGGPYEQYF.